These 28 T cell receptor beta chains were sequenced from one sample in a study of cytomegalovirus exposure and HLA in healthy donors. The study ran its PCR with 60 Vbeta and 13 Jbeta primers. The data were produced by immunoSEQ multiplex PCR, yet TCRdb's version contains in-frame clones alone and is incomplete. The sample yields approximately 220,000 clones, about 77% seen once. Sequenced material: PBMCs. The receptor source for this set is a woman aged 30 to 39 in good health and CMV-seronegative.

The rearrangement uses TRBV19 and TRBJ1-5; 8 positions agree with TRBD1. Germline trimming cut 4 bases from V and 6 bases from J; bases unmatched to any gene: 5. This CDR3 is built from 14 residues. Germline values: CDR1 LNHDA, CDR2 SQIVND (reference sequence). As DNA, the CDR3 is TGTGCCAGTAGTAGAACAGGGGGAGGTCAGCCCCAGCATTTT. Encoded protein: CASSRTGGGQPQHF.

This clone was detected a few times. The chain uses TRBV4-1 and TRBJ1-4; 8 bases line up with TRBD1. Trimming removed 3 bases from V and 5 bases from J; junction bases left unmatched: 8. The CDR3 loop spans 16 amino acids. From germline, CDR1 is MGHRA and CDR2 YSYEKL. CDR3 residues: CASSQTKGQANEKLFF. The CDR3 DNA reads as TGCGCCAGCAGCCAGACCAAGGGACAGGCAAATGAAAAACTGTTTTTT.

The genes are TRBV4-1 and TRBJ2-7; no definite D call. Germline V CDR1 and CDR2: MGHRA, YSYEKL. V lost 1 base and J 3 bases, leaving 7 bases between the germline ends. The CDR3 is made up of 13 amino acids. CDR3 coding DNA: TGCGCCAGCAGCCAAGGACTGGGCTACGAGCAGTACTTC. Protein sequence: CASSQGLGYEQYF.

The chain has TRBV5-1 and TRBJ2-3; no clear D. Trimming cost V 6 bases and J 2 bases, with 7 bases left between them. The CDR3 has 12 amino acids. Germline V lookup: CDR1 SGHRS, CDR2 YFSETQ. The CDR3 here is CASTIDTDTQYF. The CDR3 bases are TGCGCCAGCACGATAGACACAGATACGCAGTATTTT.

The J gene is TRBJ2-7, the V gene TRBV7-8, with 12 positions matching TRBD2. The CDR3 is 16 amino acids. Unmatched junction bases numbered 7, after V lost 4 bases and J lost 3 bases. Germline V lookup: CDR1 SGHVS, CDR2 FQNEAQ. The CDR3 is CASSSGLAGIVYEQYF. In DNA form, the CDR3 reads TGTGCCAGCAGCTCCGGACTAGCGGGGATTGTCTACGAGCAGTACTTC.

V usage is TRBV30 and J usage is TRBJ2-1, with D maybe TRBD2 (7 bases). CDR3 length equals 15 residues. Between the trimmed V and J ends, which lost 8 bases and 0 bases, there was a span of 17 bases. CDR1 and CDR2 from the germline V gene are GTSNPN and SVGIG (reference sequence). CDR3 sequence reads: CAQLFAGASYNEQFF. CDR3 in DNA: TGTGCCCAATTATTTGCGGGGGCCTCCTACAATGAGCAGTTCTTC. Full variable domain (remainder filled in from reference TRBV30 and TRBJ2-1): SQTIHQWPATLVQPVGSPLSLECTVEGTSNPNLYWYRQAAGRGLQLLFYSVGIGQISSEVPQNLSASRPQDRQFILSSKKLLLSDSGFYLCAQLFAGASYNEQFFGPGTRLTVL.

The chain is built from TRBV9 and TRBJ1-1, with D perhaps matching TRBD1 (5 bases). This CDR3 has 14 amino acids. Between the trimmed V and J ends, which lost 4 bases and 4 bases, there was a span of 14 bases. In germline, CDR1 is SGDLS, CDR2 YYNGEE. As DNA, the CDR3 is TGTGCCAGCAGCCCTCTGGGGGGGGTCACTGAAGCTTTCTTT. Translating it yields CASSPLGGVTEAFF. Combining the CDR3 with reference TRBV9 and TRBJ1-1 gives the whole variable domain DSGVTQTPKHLITATGQRVTLRCSPRSGDLSVYWYQQSLDQGLQFLIQYYNGEERAKGNILERFSAQQFPDLHSELNLSSLELGDSALYFCASSPLGGVTEAFFGQGTRLTVV.

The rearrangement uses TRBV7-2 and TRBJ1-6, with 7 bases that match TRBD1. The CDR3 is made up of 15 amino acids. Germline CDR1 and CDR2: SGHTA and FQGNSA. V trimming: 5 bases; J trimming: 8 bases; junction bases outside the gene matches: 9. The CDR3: CASSTIRDSYSPLHF. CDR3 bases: TGTGCCAGCAGCACCATCCGGGACAGTTATTCACCCCTCCACTTT.

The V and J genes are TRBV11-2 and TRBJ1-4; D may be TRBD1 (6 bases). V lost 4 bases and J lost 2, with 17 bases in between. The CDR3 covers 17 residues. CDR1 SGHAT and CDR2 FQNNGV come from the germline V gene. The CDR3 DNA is TGTGCCAGCAGCTCTAGGGGGGGGCGCGGTACTAATGAAAAACTGTTTTTT. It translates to CASSSRGGRGTNEKLFF. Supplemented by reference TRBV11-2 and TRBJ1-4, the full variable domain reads EAGVAQSPRYKIIEKRQSVAFWCNPISGHATLYWYQQILGQGPKLLIQFQNNGVVDDSQLPKDRFSAERLKGVDSTLKIQPAKLEDSAVYLCASSSRGGRGTNEKLFFGSGTQLSVL.

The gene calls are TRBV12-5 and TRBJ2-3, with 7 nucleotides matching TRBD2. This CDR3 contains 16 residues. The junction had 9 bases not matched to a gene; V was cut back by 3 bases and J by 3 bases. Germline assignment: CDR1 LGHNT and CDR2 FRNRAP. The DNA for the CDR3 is TGTGCTAGTGGTTTCGCCGGGGGGTCTTGGACAGATACGCAGTATTTT. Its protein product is CASGFAGGSWTDTQYF.

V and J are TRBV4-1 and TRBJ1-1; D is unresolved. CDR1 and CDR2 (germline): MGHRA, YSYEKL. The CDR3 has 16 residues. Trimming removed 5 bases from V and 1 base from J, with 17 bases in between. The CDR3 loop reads CASSFRHTITNTEAFF. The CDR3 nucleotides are TGCGCCAGCAGCTTCCGACATACAATCACGAACACTGAAGCTTTCTTT.

The CDR3 protein is CASSLTGAYGYTF. CDR3 bases: TGTGCCAGCAGCTTAACGGGAGCCTATGGCTACACCTTC. The rearrangement links TRBV7-9 to TRBJ1-2; D remains unclear. The CDR3 consists of 13 residues. V was shortened by 2 bases and J by 4 bases, with 8 bases between the two germline ends. Germline CDR1 is SEHNR and CDR2 is FQNEAQ (reference sequence).

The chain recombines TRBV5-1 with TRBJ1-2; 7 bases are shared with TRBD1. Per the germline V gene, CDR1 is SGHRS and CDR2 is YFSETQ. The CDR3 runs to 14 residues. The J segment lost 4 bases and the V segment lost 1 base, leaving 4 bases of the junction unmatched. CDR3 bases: TGCGCCAGCAGCTTGCAACAGGGGCTCTATGGCTACACCTTC. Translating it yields CASSLQQGLYGYTF.

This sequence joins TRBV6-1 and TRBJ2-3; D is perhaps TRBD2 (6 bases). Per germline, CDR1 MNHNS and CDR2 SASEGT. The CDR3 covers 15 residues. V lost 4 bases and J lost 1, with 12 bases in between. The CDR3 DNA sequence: TGTGCCAGCAGTGTCGGAGGGCCCCGCACAGATACGCAGTATTTT. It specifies CASSVGGPRTDTQYF.

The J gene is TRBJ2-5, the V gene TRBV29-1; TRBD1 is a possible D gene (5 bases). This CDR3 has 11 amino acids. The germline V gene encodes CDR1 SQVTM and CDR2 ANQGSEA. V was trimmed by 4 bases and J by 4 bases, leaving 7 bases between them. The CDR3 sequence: CSVVGRETQYF. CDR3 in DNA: TGCAGCGTTGTGGGGCGAGAGACCCAGTACTTC.

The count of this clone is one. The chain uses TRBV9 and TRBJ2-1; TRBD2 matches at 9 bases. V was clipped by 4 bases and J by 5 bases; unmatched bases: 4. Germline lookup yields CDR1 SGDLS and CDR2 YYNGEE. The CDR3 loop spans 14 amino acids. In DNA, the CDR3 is TGTGCCAGCAGCCAAGCGGGAGGAAACAATGAGCAGTTCTTC. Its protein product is CASSQAGGNNEQFF.

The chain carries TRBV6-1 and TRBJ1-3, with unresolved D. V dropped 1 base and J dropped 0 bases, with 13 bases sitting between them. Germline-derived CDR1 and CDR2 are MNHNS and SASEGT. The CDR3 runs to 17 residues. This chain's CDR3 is CASSEGPHTSSGNTIYF. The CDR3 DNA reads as TGTGCCAGCAGTGAAGGGCCCCATACCAGCTCTGGAAACACCATATATTTT.

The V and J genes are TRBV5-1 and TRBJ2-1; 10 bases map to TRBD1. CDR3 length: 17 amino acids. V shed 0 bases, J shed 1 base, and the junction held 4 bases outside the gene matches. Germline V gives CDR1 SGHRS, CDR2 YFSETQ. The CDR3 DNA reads TGCGCCAGCAGCTTGGCCCGGGGACAGGGGTCCTACAATGAGCAGTTCTTC. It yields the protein CASSLARGQGSYNEQFF.

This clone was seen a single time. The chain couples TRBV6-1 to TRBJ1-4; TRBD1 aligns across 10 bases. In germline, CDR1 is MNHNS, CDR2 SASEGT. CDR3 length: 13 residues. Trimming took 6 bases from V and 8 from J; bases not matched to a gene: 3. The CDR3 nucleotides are TGTGCCAGCAGCGACAGGGGGCGGGAAAAACTGTTTTTT. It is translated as CASSDRGREKLFF.

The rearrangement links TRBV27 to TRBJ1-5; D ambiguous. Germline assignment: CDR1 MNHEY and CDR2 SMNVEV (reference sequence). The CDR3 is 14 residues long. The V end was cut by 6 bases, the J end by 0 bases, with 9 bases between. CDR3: CASRPTFSNQPQHF. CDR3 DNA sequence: TGTGCCAGCAGGCCGACATTTAGCAATCAGCCCCAGCATTTT.

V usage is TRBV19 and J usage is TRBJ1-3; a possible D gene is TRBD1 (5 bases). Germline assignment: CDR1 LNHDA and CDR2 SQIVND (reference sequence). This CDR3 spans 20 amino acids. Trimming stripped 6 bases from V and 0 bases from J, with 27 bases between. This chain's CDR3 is CASSPGGESKGYSSGNTIYF. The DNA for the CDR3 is TGTGCCAGTAGCCCTGGAGGGGAAAGTAAGGGTTACAGCTCTGGAAACACCATATATTTT.

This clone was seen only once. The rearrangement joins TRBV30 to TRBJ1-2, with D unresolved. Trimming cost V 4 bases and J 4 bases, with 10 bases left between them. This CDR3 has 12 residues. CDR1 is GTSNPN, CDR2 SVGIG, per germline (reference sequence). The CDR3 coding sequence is TGTGCCTGGAACAAAGACACCTATGGCTACACCTTC. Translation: CAWNKDTYGYTF.

The CDR3 region has the DNA TGTGCCAGCAGCTTAGTGTGGCTTAACAATGAGCAGTTCTTC. This sequence encodes CASSLVWLNNEQFF. J is TRBJ2-1 and V is TRBV7-9; D unresolved. This CDR3 region has 14 residues. The V end was cut by 1 base, the J end by 5 bases, with 9 bases between. Germline-derived CDR1 and CDR2 are SEHNR and FQNEAQ (reference sequence).

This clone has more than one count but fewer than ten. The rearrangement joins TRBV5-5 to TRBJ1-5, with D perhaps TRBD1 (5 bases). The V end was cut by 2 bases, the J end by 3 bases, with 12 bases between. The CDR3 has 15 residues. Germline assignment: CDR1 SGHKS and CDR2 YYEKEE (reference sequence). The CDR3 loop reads CASSFSGKVNQPQHF. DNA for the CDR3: TGTGCCAGCAGCTTTTCAGGGAAGGTCAATCAGCCCCAGCATTTT.

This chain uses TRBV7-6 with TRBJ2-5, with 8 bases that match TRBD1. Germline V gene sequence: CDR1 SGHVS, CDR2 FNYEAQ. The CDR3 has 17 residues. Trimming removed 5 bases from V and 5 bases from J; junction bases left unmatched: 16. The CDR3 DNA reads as TGTGCCAGCAGCGCTAACCCTTACAGGGGGATAGGGGAGACCCAGTACTTC. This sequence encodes CASSANPYRGIGETQYF.

CDR3 DNA sequence: TGTGCCTGGAGTGTACAGCACGGAAACACCATATATTTT. Residues: CAWSVQHGNTIYF. This chain joins TRBV30 and TRBJ1-3, with D unclear. The CDR3 sequence is 13 residues long. V was trimmed by 0 bases and J by 4 bases, leaving 7 bases between them. The V gene's germline CDR1 is GTSNPN and CDR2 SVGIG (reference sequence).

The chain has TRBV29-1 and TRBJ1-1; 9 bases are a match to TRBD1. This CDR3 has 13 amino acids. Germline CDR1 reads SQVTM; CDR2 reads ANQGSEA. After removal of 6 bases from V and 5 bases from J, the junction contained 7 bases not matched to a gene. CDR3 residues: CSVSTGGRTEAFF. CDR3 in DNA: TGCAGCGTAAGCACAGGGGGCCGGACTGAAGCTTTCTTT.

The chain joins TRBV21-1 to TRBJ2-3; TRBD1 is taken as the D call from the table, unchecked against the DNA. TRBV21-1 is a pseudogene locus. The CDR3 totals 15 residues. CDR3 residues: CASRSWTVSTDTQYF. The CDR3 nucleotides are TGTGCCAGCAGATCGTGGACAGTTAGCACAGATACGCAGTATTTT.